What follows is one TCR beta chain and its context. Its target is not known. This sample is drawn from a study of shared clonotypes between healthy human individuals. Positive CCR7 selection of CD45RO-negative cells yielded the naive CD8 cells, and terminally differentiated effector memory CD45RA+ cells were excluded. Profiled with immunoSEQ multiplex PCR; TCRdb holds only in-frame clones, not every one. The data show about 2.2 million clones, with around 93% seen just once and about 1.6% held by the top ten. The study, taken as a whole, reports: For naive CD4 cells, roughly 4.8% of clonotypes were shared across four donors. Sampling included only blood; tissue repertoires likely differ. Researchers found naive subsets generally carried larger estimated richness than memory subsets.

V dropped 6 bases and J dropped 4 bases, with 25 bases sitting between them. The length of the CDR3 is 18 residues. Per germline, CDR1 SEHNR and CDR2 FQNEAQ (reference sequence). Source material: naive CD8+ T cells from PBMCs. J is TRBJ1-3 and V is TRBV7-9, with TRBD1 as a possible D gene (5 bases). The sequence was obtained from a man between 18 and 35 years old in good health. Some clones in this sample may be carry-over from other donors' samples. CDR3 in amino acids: CASRRESTGLPPGNTIYF. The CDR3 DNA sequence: TGTGCCAGCAGAAGAGAATCAACAGGCCTCCCCCCCGGAAACACCATATATTTT. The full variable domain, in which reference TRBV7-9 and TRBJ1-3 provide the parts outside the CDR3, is DTGVSQNPRHKITKRGQNVTFRCDPISEHNRLYWYRQTLGQGPEFLTYFQNEAQLEKSRLLSDRFSAERPKGSFSTLEIQRTEQGDSAMYLCASRRESTGLPPGNTIYFGEGSWLTVV.